The 21 T cell receptor beta chains below come from one sample, sequenced in a study of blood T cell repertoires in COVID-19. The protocol was immunoSEQ multiplex PCR, while the TCRdb copy is restricted to in-frame clones and leaves out a portion. The sample includes roughly 160,000 clones, approximately 85% of them seen just once. Specimen: peripheral blood. The receptors come from an older woman with COVID-19, enrolled during active disease.

The V gene is TRBV15, the J gene TRBJ2-2, with no clear D. CDR1 is LNHNV, CDR2 YYDKDF, per germline (reference sequence). Trimming took off 0 bases at V and 4 bases at J, with 9 bases between the two ends. There are 15 residues in the CDR3. In nucleotides, the CDR3 is TGTGCCACCAGCAGAGACCCTCCACTCACCGGGGAGCTGTTTTTT. Translation: CATSRDPPLTGELFF.

This clone has a single count. The chain combines TRBV19 with TRBJ1-4; the match to TRBD1 covers 7 bases. This CDR3 is built from 15 residues. After removal of 5 bases from V and 4 bases from J, the junction contained 7 bases not matched to a gene. Per germline, CDR1 LNHDA and CDR2 SQIVND (reference sequence). The CDR3 here is CASSAGTVLNEKLFF. CDR3 bases: TGTGCCAGTAGTGCGGGGACAGTTCTTAATGAAAAACTGTTTTTT.

The rearrangement uses TRBV5-5 and TRBJ2-3, with TRBD2 matching 12 bases. Germline trimming cut 0 bases from V and 7 bases from J; bases unmatched to any gene: 15. Germline loops: CDR1 SGHKS, CDR2 YYEKEE (reference sequence). The CDR3 has 19 residues. As DNA, the CDR3 is TGTGCCAGCAGCTTGGGGAAAGAAACTAGCGGGGGGACCTATAATACGCAGTATTTT. It yields the protein CASSLGKETSGGTYNTQYF.

This clone was counted between two and nine times. In DNA, the CDR3 is TGCAGTGCTACGCGAGGAGAGACCCAGTACTTC. Translation gives CSATRGETQYF. The gene calls are TRBV20-1 and TRBJ2-5; no reliable D call. The V end lost 4 bases, the J end lost 4 bases, and 7 bases lay between the germline ends. From germline, CDR1 is DFQATT and CDR2 SNEGSKA (reference sequence). The CDR3 consists of 11 residues.

The CDR3 nucleotides read TGCGCCAGCAGCTGGGGACAGGGGGCGAGCGGGGAGCTGTTTTTT. Translating gives CASSWGQGASGELFF. V gene TRBV5-1 combines with J gene TRBJ2-2, with 12 positions matching TRBD1. The germline V gene encodes CDR1 SGHRS and CDR2 YFSETQ. This CDR3 comprises 15 residues. After removal of 3 bases from V and 7 bases from J, the junction contained 4 bases not matched to a gene.

This clone was seen a handful of times. The rearrangement joins TRBV5-1 to TRBJ2-1, with 14 nucleotides matching TRBD2. This CDR3 is 13 amino acids long. Germline V gene sequence: CDR1 SGHRS, CDR2 YFSETQ. Germline trimming cut 0 bases from V and 14 bases from J; bases unmatched to any gene: 1. The CDR3 sequence is CASSLGLAGGEFF. Here the CDR3 DNA reads TGCGCCAGCAGCTTGGGACTAGCGGGAGGGGAGTTCTTC.

Only a few counts were recorded for this clone. This chain uses TRBV7-9 with TRBJ2-2; a possible D gene is TRBD1 (5 bases). The CDR3 extends over 14 amino acids. Trimming left V 5 bases short and J 3 bases short, with 10 bases between. The germline gives CDR1 SEHNR, CDR2 FQNEAQ (reference sequence). The CDR3 sequence is CASSQGSYTGELFF. As DNA, the CDR3 is TGTGCCAGCAGCCAGGGTAGTTACACCGGGGAGCTGTTTTTT.

The chain links TRBV27 to TRBJ2-3; a weak D match, TRBD1 (5 bases). This CDR3 is built from 16 residues. Germline CDR1 reads MNHEY; CDR2 reads SMNVEV (reference sequence). Trimming took 0 bases from V and 1 from J, leaving 11 bases between them. The CDR3 region has the DNA TGTGCCAGCAGTTTATCGATGGGGCTGGGCACAGATACGCAGTATTTT. Protein sequence: CASSLSMGLGTDTQYF.

The chain employs TRBV7-2 and TRBJ2-6; D not certain. Between the trimmed V and J ends, which lost 1 base and 1 base, there was a span of 5 bases. This CDR3 is 15 amino acids long. CDR1 is SGHTA and CDR2 is FQGNSA in the germline V gene. In DNA, the CDR3 is TGTGCCAGCAGCTTAGGAGGATCTGGGGCCAACGTCCTGACTTTC. This gives the protein CASSLGGSGANVLTF.

The chain carries TRBV12-3 or TRBV12-4 and TRBJ2-7; no reliable D call. The CDR3 runs 13 residues. V was pared by 2 bases and J by 5 bases, with 10 bases between. The CDR3 protein is CASSLRRRDEQYF. In DNA form, the CDR3 reads TGTGCCAGCAGTTTAAGACGACGGGACGAGCAGTACTTC.

This clone was counted a single time. This CDR3 reads CSANPQETQYF. The CDR3 DNA follows: TGCAGTGCTAATCCACAAGAGACCCAGTACTTC. The chain employs TRBV20-1 and TRBJ2-5, with no clear D. The ends were cut back, 4 bases at V and 2 bases at J, with 5 bases in the middle. The CDR3 sequence is 11 residues long. Germline CDR1 DFQATT, CDR2 SNEGSKA (reference sequence).

V and J are TRBV28 and TRBJ2-3, with a tentative D call TRBD1 (6 bases). The germline V gene encodes CDR1 MDHEN and CDR2 SYDVKM. Trimming left V 8 bases short and J 1 base short, with 19 bases between. There are 16 residues in the CDR3. CDR3 protein: CASLKPGASGTDTQYF. The CDR3 bases are TGTGCCAGCCTCAAGCCAGGGGCCTCGGGCACAGATACGCAGTATTTT.

The chain carries TRBV5-4 and TRBJ1-3; D perhaps matches TRBD1 (5 bases). V was shortened by 4 bases and J by 0 bases, with 11 bases between the two germline ends. Germline values: CDR1 SGHNT, CDR2 YYREEE (reference sequence). The CDR3 has 15 amino acids. The CDR3 DNA reads TGTGCCAGCAGCCTCGACAGACCCTCTGGAAACACCATATATTTT. Amino acids: CASSLDRPSGNTIYF.

This chain uses TRBV3-1 (or the pseudogene TRBV3-2) with TRBJ1-6; D unclear. V was clipped by 0 bases and J by 2 bases, with 8 bases between them. CDR1 LGHDT and CDR2 YNNKEL come from the germline V gene (reference sequence). The CDR3 spans 16 residues. The CDR3 DNA is TGTGCCAGCAGCCAAGATTTTAGTCCCTATAATTCACCCCTCCACTTT. Protein: CASSQDFSPYNSPLHF.

This clone was seen a handful of times. Germline and junction disagree at one end, which may indicate a read error. The chain couples TRBV7-7 to TRBJ2-2; D uncertain. In germline, CDR1 is SSHAT, CDR2 FNYEAQ (reference sequence). CDR3 length: 15 amino acids. Here the CDR3 reads CASRSGGTNTGELFF. The CDR3 coding sequence is TGTGCTAGCAGGTCCGGCGGAACGAACACCGGGGAGCTGTTTTTT.

This chain joins TRBV29-1 and TRBJ2-7, with 7 bases identical to TRBD2. J lost 4 bases, V lost 6 bases, and 12 bases had no gene match. Looked up from germline, CDR1 is SQVTM and CDR2 is ANQGSEA. This CDR3 has 14 amino acids. The CDR3 reads CSVRSGGPPYEQYF. CDR3 bases: TGCAGCGTGCGATCGGGGGGTCCTCCTTACGAGCAGTACTTC.

A few counts support this clone. CDR3 DNA sequence: TGTGCCAGCAGCTTAGCTCTAGCGGGAGACACCGGGGAGCTGTTTTTT. Translation gives CASSLALAGDTGELFF. This chain uses TRBV7-6 with TRBJ2-2, with TRBD2 identical over 10 bases. V shed 0 bases and J 3 bases; nucleotides not matched to a gene: 1. The CDR3 is made up of 16 amino acids. Germline CDR1 is SGHVS and CDR2 is FNYEAQ.

As concerns this clone: It may be a read error: a sequence one base away is much more abundant. The same CDR3 is also encoded by other DNA sequences in this sample. The chain carries TRBV7-9 and TRBJ2-1; 10 bases fit TRBD2. The junction had 13 bases not matched to a gene; V was cut back by 7 bases and J by 10 bases. CDR3 length equals 15 residues. Germline values: CDR1 SEHNR, CDR2 FQNEAQ (reference sequence). The CDR3 coding sequence is TGTGCCAGCACCCCTTTAGCGGGGGGCCCCAACGAGCAGTTCTTC. It translates to CASTPLAGGPNEQFF.

This rearrangement joins TRBV27 to TRBJ2-3, with 11 positions matching TRBD2. CDR1 is MNHEY, CDR2 SMNVEV, per germline (reference sequence). The CDR3 has 17 residues. V gave up 5 bases and J gave up 3 bases; unmatched junction bases: 10. The CDR3 DNA reads as TGTGCCAGCAGTCCTCATAGCGGGGGGGTGGTAACAGATACGCAGTATTTT. Its protein is CASSPHSGGVVTDTQYF.

The chain employs TRBV3-1 (or the pseudogene TRBV3-2) and TRBJ2-7; TRBD2 matches at 10 bases. V was pared by 5 bases and J by 4 bases, with 5 bases of the junction left unmatched. The CDR3 length is 14 residues. The germline V gene encodes CDR1 LGHDT and CDR2 YNNKEL (reference sequence). The chain's CDR3 is CASSISGRRYEQYF. Here the CDR3 DNA reads TGTGCCAGCAGCATTAGCGGGAGGAGGTACGAGCAGTACTTC.

The chain employs TRBV2 and TRBJ2-5, with 8 bases lining up with TRBD2. The trim removed 6 bases at V and 4 bases at J, leaving 13 bases unmatched. Germline V gives CDR1 SNHLY, CDR2 FYNNEI. This CDR3 is built from 16 residues. The CDR3, as DNA: TGTGCCAGCAGCCCCTCAGCGGGGGCGGGGGGAGAGACCCAGTACTTC. The encoded protein is CASSPSAGAGGETQYF.